The 19 T cell receptor beta chains below all came from one sample that was sequenced in a study of identical twins. In TCRdb, the 5' RACE reads were re-called with MiXCR into one record per CDR3 protein. The sample lists some 500,000 distinct CDR3 sequences; 22% were seen once. Separately, the same data were catalogued under a study of T cells expressing NK-cell markers.

Sequences were obtained from CD4+ T cells sorted from blood. The origin of the receptors is a woman aged 18-30 years in good health.

This clonotype was picked up a small number of times. The rearrangement uses TRBV12-3 or TRBV12-4 and TRBJ2-5; perhaps TRBD2 as D (7 bases). The CDR3 has 16 amino acids. V was trimmed by 7 bases and J by 6 bases, leaving 24 bases between them. CDR3 in DNA: TGTGCCAGCACTCCTCGGGGGTCGGGGGGCCTCCAGACCCAGTACTTC. This gives the protein CASTPRGSGGLQTQYF.

The rearrangement joins TRBV2 to TRBJ2-3; possibly TRBD1 for D (5 bases). Between the trimmed V and J ends, which lost 4 bases and 0 bases, there was a span of 8 bases. This CDR3 spans 14 amino acids. Germline values: CDR1 SNHLY, CDR2 FYNNEI. CDR3 coding DNA: TGTGCCAGCAGTGTTGACAGAAGCACAGATACGCAGTATTTT. This codes for CASSVDRSTDTQYF.

For this clonotype: The junction departs from germline at one end; a sequencing error may be responsible. This chain uses TRBV10-1 with TRBJ2-1; TRBD2 aligns across 16 bases. Per the germline V gene, CDR1 is WNHNN and CDR2 is SYGVQD (reference sequence). This CDR3 has 13 residues. The CDR3, as DNA: TGCGCCAGCAGAGGGACTAGCGGGGGGGCCGCGGTCTTC. Translation gives CASRGTSGGAAVF.

This clonotype was picked up many times. The chain combines TRBV5-1 with TRBJ2-7; 7 bases match TRBD1. CDR1 and CDR2 from the germline V gene are SGHRS and YFSETQ. J gave up 5 bases and V 1 base, and 12 bases lay outside the gene matches. The CDR3 has 16 residues. CDR3 DNA sequence: TGCGCCAGCAGCTTGTTCGTCCTAACAGGGGAGCACGAGCAGTACTTC. It specifies CASSLFVLTGEHEQYF.

Points on this clonotype: The junction shows a germline mismatch at one end, possibly a read error. The genes are TRBV20-1 and TRBJ2-1; D gene uncertain. The CDR3 totals 11 residues. CDR1 and CDR2 from the germline V gene are DFQATT and SNEGSKA (reference sequence). CDR3 protein: CSARSLGPLVF. CDR3 nucleotide sequence: TGCAGTGCTAGATCCCTTGGCCCTCTGGTCTTC.

This clonotype appeared a few times. The chain links TRBV10-3 to TRBJ1-2; TRBD1 agrees at 9 bases. The CDR3 spans 14 residues. Germline V gene data show CDR1 as ENHRY and CDR2 as SYGVKD. V lost 0 bases and J lost 7; bases outside the gene matches: 3. The CDR3 reads CAISESDRGRGYTF. CDR3 nucleotide sequence: TGTGCCATCAGTGAGTCGGACAGGGGCCGTGGCTACACCTTC.

The rearrangement uses TRBV11-2 and TRBJ2-7; D is possibly TRBD1 (6 bases). V lost 0 bases to trimming and J lost 5 bases, with 11 bases between them. In germline, CDR1 is SGHAT, CDR2 FQNNGV. This CDR3 is 14 amino acids long. The CDR3 DNA follows: TGTGCCAGCAGCTTAGAGAACAGGGCCCACGAGCAGTACTTC. It encodes CASSLENRAHEQYF.

This clonotype was seen repeatedly, ten times or more. The V call is TRBV4-3, the J call TRBJ2-1, with D possibly being TRBD1 (6 bases). Trimming took 0 bases from V and 2 from J, leaving 11 bases between them. The CDR3 has 16 residues. The V gene's germline CDR1 is LGHNA and CDR2 YSLEER. CDR3 coding DNA: TGCGCCAGCAGCCAAGAAGGGGGAATAACCTACAATGAGCAGTTCTTC. Protein product: CASSQEGGITYNEQFF.

The chain links TRBV21-1 to TRBJ2-5; the table's D call, TRBD1, was not checked against the DNA. TRBV21-1 is shown as a pseudogene. This CDR3 is 16 amino acids long. The CDR3 here is CASRAGRDSYQETQYF. CDR3 DNA sequence: TGTGCCAGCCGGGCCGGGCGGGACAGCTATCAAGAGACCCAGTACTTC.

The gene calls are TRBV20-1 and TRBJ1-6, with 8 bases lining up with TRBD1. The CDR3 runs 15 residues. Germline values: CDR1 DFQATT, CDR2 SNEGSKA (reference sequence). J lost 8 bases, V lost 3 bases, and 9 bases had no gene match. The CDR3 is CSASDPGQAYSPLHF. As DNA, the CDR3 is TGCAGTGCTAGTGACCCGGGACAGGCTTATTCACCCCTCCACTTT.

This clonotype was seen repeatedly, ten times or more. This chain connects TRBV6-1 to TRBJ1-1, with a weak D call TRBD1 (6 bases). The CDR3 is 13 residues long. V lost 3 bases and J lost 1, with 6 bases in between. CDR1 and CDR2 (germline): MNHNS, SASEGT. CDR3 sequence reads: CASSETGNTEAFF. In nucleotides, the CDR3 is TGTGCCAGCAGTGAGACAGGGAACACTGAAGCTTTCTTT.

This clonotype was counted between two and nine times. The chain is built from TRBV6-5 and TRBJ2-7, with 10 bases aligning to TRBD1. The germline gives CDR1 MNHEY, CDR2 SVGAGI. The CDR3 length is 14 residues. The V and J ends lost 3 bases and 3 bases, in that order; junction bases with no gene match: 2. The CDR3 DNA reads TGTGCCAGCAGTTATGACAGGGGGCACTACGAGCAGTACTTC. It specifies CASSYDRGHYEQYF.

This rearrangement joins TRBV2 to TRBJ2-1; TRBD2 is a possible D gene (7 bases). CDR1 and CDR2 (germline): SNHLY, FYNNEI. The V end was cut by 9 bases, the J end by 4 bases, with 22 bases between. The CDR3 has 16 amino acids. This chain's CDR3 is CASGQRDTTAYNEQFF. As DNA, the CDR3 is TGTGCCAGTGGCCAGCGGGACACAACGGCTTACAATGAGCAGTTCTTC.

A few counts support this clonotype. V and J are TRBV7-8 and TRBJ2-7; possibly TRBD1 for D (5 bases). From germline, CDR1 is SGHVS and CDR2 FQNEAQ. The CDR3 contains 15 residues. Between the trimmed V and J ends, which lost 2 bases and 4 bases, there was a span of 15 bases. The CDR3 DNA follows: TGTGCCAGCAGCTTACGACAGCCAGGCGGATACGAGCAGTACTTC. Its protein is CASSLRQPGGYEQYF.

V is TRBV13 and J is TRBJ1-1; possible D gene TRBD1, 6 bases. CDR1 PRHDT and CDR2 FYEKMQ come from the germline V gene (reference sequence). The ends were cut back, 6 bases at V and 7 bases at J, with 15 bases in the middle. CDR3 size: 13 residues. For the CDR3, the DNA is TGTGCCAGCAGGGAACAGGGATGGGGTGAAGCTTTCTTT. This translates into CASREQGWGEAFF.

This clonotype was observed a few times. The rearrangement joins TRBV6-5 to TRBJ1-2; 7 bases match TRBD1. V trimming: 0 bases; J trimming: 8 bases; junction bases outside the gene matches: 6. Germline loops: CDR1 MNHEY, CDR2 SVGAGI. The CDR3 contains 14 residues. The CDR3 DNA reads TGTGCCAGCAGTTACTCTGCGACAGGGACCGGCTACACCTTC. It specifies CASSYSATGTGYTF.

This clonotype has just a few counts. The V call is TRBV10-3, the J call TRBJ2-1; 8 bases are a match to TRBD2. J was trimmed by 13 bases and V by 4 bases; bases with no gene match: 12. Germline-derived CDR1 and CDR2 are ENHRY and SYGVKD. The CDR3 is 14 amino acids. The CDR3 nucleotides read TGTGCCATCAGTGCAACCGGGAGGGCATCAACTCAGTTCTTC. The encoded protein is CAISATGRASTQFF.

The rearrangement links TRBV20-1 to TRBJ2-4; TRBD2 might be the D (5 bases). There are 16 residues in the CDR3. The germline V gene has CDR1 DFQATT and CDR2 SNEGSKA (reference sequence). V was clipped by 1 base and J by 6 bases, with 19 bases between them. The CDR3 sequence is CSARVTYGIRGNIQYF. As DNA, the CDR3 is TGCAGTGCTAGAGTTACTTACGGGATCCGAGGAAACATTCAGTACTTC.

This clonotype was seen at least ten times. In nucleotides, the CDR3 is TGTGCCAGCAGTCGTGGACAGGGAAGCTCCTACGAGCAGTACTTC. Its protein is CASSRGQGSSYEQYF. The V and J genes are TRBV7-2 and TRBJ2-7, with 8 bases lining up with TRBD1. Trimming took 6 bases from V and 0 from J; bases not matched to a gene: 7. This CDR3 has 15 amino acids. CDR1 and CDR2 from the germline V gene are SGHTA and FQGNSA.